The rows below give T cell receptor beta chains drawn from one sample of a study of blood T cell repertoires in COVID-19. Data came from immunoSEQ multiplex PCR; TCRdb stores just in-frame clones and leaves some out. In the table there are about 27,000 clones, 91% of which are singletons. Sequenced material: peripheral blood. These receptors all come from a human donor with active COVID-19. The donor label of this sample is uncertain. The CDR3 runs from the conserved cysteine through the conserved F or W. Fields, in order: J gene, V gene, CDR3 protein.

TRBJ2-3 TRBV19 CASRLAGASTDTQYF
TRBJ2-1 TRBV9 CASSPTTGHYNEQFF
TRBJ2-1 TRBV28 CASSPGGFSSYNEQFF
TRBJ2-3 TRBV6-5 CASSRAGGPTDTQYF
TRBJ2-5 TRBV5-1 CASSLRSETQYF
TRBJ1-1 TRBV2 CASSETGVPTEAFF
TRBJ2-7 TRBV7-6 CASSLARGSEQYF
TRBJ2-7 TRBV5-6 CASSFGTGLYEQYF
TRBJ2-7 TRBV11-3 CASTITMGGKWYGQYF
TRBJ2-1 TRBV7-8 CASSSGTGLAGDTSNYNEQFF
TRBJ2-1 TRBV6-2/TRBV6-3 CASSYEGYEQFF
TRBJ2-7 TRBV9 CASSVDGGRLYEQYF
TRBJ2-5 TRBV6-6 CASRTGTGAQETQYF
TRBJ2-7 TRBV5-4 CASSARSGTGGDEQYF
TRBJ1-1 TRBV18 CASSPGQSNTEAFF
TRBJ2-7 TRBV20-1 CSASQSTGARVYYEQYF
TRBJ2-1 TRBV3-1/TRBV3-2 CASSLTAGGAYNEQFF
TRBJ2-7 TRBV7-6 CASSLFSRNLDEQYF
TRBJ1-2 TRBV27 CASSLGGRYYGYTF
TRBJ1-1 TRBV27 CASSLSGTGGTEAFF
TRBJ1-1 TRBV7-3 CASSPGTGAEAFF
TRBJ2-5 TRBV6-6 CASSLPWDRQETQYF
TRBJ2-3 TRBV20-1 CSASFGGPGDTQYF
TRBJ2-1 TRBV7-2 CASSASGTAGYEQFF
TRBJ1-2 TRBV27 CASSLREGQYGYTF
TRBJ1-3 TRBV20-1 CSAIDRVRSSGNTIYF
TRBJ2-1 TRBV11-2 CASSLDPGSSYNEQFF
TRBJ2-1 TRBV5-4 CASSPVGGASYNEQFF
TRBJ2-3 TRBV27 CASSSTTSGRTDTQYF
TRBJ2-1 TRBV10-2 CASSPPPMSSYNEQFF
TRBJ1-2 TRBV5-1 CASSERGTGNGYTF
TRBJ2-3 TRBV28 CASRSRQTSTDTQYF
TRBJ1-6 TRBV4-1 CASSQEVTGESPLHF
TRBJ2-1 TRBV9 CASSLTGRDPYNEQFF
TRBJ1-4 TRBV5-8 CASTRTGTGVEKLFF
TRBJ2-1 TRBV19 CASSRDYYNEQFF
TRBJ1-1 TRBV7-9 CASSLGSRQTANTEAFF
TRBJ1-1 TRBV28 CASSSTGTRTEAFF
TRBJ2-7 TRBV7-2 CASSSGGGSSYEQYF
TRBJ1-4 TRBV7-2 CASSFRQGAAGEKLFF
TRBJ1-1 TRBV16 CASSLDRATEAFF
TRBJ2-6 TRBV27 CASSRASSRSGANVLTF
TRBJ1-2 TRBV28 CASSLIGTGGGYTF
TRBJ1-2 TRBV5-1 CASSMSQGSLNYGYTF